Shown below are 2 T cell receptor beta chains from a single sample sequenced in a study of radiotherapy plus CTLA-4 blockade in lung cancer. Method: immunoSEQ multiplex PCR; TCRdb's copy keeps in-frame clones and lacks some. This table has about 77,000 clones, around 74% appearing once. The specimen comprised peripheral blood, sampled from a patient treated with radiotherapy plus ipilimumab. All receptors come from a human donor with non-small cell lung cancer whose response to radiotherapy plus ipilimumab could not be evaluated.

This chain links TRBV9 with TRBJ2-7, with 7 nucleotides matching TRBD1. Germline-derived CDR1 and CDR2 are SGDLS and YYNGEE. Trimming took 3 bases from V and 0 from J; bases not matched to a gene: 3. The CDR3 contains 14 residues. CDR3 residues: CASSAGQHSYEQYF. In DNA form, the CDR3 reads TGTGCCAGCAGCGCGGGACAGCACTCCTACGAGCAGTACTTC.

This clone has more than one count but fewer than ten. The J gene is TRBJ1-5, the V gene TRBV6-5; possibly TRBD1 for D (5 bases). CDR1 MNHEY and CDR2 SVGAGI come from the germline V gene. This CDR3 spans 15 amino acids. V was shortened by 6 bases and J by 0 bases, with 12 bases between the two germline ends. Here the CDR3 reads CASRETVYSNQPQHF. DNA for the CDR3: TGTGCCAGCAGGGAGACAGTTTATAGCAATCAGCCCCAGCATTTT.